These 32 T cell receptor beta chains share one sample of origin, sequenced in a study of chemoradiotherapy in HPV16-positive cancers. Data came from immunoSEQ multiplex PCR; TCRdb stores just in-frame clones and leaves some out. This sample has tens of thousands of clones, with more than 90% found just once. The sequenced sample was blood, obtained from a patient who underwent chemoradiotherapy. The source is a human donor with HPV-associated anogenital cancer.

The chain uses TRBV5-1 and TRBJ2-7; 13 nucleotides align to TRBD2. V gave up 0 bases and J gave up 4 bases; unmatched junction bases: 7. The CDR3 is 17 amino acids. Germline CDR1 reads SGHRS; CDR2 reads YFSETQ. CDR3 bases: TGCGCCAGCAGCTTGGGCGACAGGACTAGCGGGAGTTACGAGCAGTACTTC. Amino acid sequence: CASSLGDRTSGSYEQYF.

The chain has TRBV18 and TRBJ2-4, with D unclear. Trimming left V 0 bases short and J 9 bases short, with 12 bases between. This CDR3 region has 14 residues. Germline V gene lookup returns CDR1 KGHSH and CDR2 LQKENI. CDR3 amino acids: CASSPPSVLGIQYF. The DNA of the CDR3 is TGTGCCAGCTCACCACCGAGCGTTTTAGGCATTCAGTACTTC.

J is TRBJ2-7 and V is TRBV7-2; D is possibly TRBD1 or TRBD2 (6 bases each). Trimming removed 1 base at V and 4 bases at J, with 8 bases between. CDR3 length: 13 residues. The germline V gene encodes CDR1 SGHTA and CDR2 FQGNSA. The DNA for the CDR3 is TGTGCCAGCAGCTTAGAAGGGGGGTACGAGCAGTACTTC. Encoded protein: CASSLEGGYEQYF.

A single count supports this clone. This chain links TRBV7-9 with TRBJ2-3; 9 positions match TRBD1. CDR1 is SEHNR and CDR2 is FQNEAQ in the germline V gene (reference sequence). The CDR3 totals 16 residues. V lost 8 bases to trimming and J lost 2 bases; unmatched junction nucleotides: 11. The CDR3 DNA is TGTGCCAGCGTTGTACGGGACAGGGCCGACACAGATACGCAGTATTTT. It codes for CASVVRDRADTDTQYF.

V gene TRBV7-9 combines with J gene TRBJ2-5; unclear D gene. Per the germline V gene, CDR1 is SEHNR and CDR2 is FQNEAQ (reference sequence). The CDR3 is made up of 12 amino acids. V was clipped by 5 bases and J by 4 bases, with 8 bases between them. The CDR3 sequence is CASSLNRETQYF. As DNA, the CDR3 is TGTGCCAGCAGCCTCAACCGAGAGACCCAGTACTTC.

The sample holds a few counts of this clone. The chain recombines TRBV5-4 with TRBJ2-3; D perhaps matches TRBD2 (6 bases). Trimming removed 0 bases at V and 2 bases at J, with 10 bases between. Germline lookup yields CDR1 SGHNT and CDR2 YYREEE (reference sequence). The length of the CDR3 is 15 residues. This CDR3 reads CASSLGPGDTDTQYF. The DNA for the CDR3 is TGTGCCAGCAGCTTGGGACCGGGAGACACAGATACGCAGTATTTT.

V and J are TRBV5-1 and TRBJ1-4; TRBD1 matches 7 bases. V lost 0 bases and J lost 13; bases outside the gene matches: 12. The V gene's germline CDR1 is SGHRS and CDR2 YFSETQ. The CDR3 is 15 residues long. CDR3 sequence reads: CASSLVEGQRGRLFF. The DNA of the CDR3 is TGCGCCAGCAGCTTGGTCGAGGGACAGAGGGGACGACTGTTTTTT.

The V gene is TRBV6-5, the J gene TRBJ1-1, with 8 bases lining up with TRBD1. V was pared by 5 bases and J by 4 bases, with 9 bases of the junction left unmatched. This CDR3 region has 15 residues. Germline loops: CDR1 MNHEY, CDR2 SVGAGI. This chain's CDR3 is CASSRKPQGATEAFF. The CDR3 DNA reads TGTGCCAGCAGTCGCAAGCCTCAGGGGGCCACTGAAGCTTTCTTT.

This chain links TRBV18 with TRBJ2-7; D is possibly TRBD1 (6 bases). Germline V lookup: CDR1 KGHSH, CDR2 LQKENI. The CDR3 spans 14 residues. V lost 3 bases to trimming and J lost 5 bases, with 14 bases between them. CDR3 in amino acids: CASSPSTGTHEQYF. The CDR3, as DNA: TGTGCCAGCTCACCCAGCACAGGGACCCACGAGCAGTACTTC.

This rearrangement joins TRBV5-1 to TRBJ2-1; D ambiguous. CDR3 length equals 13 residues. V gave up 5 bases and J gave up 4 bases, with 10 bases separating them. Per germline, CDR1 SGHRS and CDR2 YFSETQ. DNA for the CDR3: TGCGCCAGCAGGCAAGACGGGTACAATGAGCAGTTCTTC. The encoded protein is CASRQDGYNEQFF. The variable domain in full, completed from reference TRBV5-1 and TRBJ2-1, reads KAGVTQTPRYLIKTRGQQVTLSCSPISGHRSVSWYQQTPGQGLQFLFEYFSETQRNKGNFPGRFSGRQFSNSRSEMNVSTLELGDSALYLCASRQDGYNEQFFGPGTRLTVL.

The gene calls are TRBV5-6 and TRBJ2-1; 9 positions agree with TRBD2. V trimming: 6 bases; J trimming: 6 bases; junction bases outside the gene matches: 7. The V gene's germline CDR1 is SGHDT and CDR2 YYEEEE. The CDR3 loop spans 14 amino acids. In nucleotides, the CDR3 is TGTGCCAGCACCCTAGTAGCGGGAGTCAATGAGCAGTTCTTC. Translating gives CASTLVAGVNEQFF. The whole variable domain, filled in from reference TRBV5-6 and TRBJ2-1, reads DAGVTQSPTHLIKTRGQQVTLRCSPKSGHDTVSWYQQALGQGPQFIFQYYEEEERQRGNFPDRFSGHQFPNYSSELNVNALLLGDSALYLCASTLVAGVNEQFFGPGTRLTVL.

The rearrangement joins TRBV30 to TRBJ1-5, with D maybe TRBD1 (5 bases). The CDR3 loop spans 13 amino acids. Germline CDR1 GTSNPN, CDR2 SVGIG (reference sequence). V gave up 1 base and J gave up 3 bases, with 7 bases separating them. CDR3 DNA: TGTGCCTGGAGTGGGGGGAACAATCAGCCCCAGCATTTT. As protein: CAWSGGNNQPQHF. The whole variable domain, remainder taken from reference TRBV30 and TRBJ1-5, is SQTIHQWPATLVQPVGSPLSLECTVEGTSNPNLYWYRQAAGRGLQLLFYSVGIGQISSEVPQNLSASRPQDRQFILSSKKLLLSDSGFYLCAWSGGNNQPQHFGDGTRLSIL.

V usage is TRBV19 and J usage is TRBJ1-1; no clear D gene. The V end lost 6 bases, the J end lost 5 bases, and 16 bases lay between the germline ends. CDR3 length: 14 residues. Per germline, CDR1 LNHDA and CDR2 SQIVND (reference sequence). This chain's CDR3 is CASSEGWVRTEAFF. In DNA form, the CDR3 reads TGTGCCAGTAGCGAAGGGTGGGTCAGGACTGAAGCTTTCTTT.

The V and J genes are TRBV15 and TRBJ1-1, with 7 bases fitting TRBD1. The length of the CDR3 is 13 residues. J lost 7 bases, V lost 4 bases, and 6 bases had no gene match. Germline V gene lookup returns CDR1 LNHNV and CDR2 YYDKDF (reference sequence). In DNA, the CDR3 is TGTGCCACCAGCACCTTCGGACAGGTTGAAGCTTTCTTT. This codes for CATSTFGQVEAFF.

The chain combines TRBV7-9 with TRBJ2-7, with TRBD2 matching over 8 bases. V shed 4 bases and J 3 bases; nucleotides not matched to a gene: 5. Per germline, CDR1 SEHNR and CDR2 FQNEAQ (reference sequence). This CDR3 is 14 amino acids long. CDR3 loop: CASSSGGGIYEQYF. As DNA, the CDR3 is TGTGCCAGCAGCTCCGGGGGGGGCATCTACGAGCAGTACTTC.

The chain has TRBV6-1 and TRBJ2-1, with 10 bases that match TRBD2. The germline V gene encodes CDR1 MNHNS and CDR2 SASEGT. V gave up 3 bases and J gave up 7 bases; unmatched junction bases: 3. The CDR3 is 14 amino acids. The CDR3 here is CASSDTSGVNEQFF. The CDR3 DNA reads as TGTGCCAGCAGTGACACTAGCGGGGTAAATGAGCAGTTCTTC.

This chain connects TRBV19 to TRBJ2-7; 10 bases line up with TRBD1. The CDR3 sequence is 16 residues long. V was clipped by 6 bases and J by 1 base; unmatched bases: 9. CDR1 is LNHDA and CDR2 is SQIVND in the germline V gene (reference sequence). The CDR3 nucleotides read TGTGCCAGTAGAGAACAGGGGACAGGGGTTTCCTACGAGCAGTACTTC. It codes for CASREQGTGVSYEQYF.

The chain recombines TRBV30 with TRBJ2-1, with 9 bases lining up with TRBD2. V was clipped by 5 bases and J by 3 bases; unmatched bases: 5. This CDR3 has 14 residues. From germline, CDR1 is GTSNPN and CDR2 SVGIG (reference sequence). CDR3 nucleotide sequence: TGTGCCTGGGATAGCGGGAGAGTCTACAATGAGCAGTTCTTC. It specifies CAWDSGRVYNEQFF.

As DNA, the CDR3 is TGTGCCAGCTCACCACCGACTGGGCAAGGTGGCAATGAAAAACTGTTTTTT. Its protein is CASSPPTGQGGNEKLFF. The gene calls are TRBV18 and TRBJ1-4; D gene uncertain. Deletions cut 0 bases from V and 5 bases from J, with 16 bases between. The CDR3 runs 17 residues. In germline, CDR1 is KGHSH, CDR2 LQKENI.

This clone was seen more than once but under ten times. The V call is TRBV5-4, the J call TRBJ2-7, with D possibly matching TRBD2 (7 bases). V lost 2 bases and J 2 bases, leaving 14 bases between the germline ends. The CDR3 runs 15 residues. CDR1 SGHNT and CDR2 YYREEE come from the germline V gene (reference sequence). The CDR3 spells CASSFRGAGPYEQYF. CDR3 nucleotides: TGTGCCAGCAGCTTCCGGGGGGCCGGGCCCTACGAGCAGTACTTC.

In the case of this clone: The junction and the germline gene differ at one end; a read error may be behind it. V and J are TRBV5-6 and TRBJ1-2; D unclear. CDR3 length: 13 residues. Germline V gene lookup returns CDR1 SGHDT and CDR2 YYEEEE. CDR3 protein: CASSLTDTMATWF. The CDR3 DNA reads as TGTGCCAGCAGCTTGACCGATACTATGGCTACGTGGTTC.

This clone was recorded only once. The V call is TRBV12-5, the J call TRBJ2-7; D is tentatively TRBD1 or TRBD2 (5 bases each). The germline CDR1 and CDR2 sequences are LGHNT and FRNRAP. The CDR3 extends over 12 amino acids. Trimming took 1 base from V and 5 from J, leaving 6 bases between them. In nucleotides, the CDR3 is TGTGCTAGTGGTTTGGGAGGGGACGAGCAGTACTTC. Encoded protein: CASGLGGDEQYF.

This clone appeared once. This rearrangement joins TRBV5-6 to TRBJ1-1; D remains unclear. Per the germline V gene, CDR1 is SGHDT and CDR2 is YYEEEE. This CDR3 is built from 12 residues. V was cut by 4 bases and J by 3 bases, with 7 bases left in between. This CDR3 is CASSALHTEAFF. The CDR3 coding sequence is TGTGCCAGCAGCGCCCTCCACACTGAAGCTTTCTTT.

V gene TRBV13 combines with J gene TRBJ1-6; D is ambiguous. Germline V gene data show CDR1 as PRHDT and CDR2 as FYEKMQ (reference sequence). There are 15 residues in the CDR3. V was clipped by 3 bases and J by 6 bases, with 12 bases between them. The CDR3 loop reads CASSFGLTGNSPLHF. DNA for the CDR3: TGTGCCAGCAGCTTTGGCTTGACCGGTAATTCACCCCTCCACTTT.

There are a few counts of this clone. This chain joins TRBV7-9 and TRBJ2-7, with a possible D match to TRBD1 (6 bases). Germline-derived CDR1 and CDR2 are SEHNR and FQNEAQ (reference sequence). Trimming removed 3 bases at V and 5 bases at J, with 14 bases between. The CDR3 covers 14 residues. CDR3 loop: CASSFRQANHEQYF. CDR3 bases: TGTGCCAGCAGCTTTAGACAGGCGAACCACGAGCAGTACTTC.

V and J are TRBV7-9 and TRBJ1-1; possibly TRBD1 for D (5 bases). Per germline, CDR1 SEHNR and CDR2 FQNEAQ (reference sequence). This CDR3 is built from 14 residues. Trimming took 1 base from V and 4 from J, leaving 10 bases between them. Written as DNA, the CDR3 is TGTGCCAGCAGCTTAGATATAACAGGCACTGAAGCTTTCTTT. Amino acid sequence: CASSLDITGTEAFF.

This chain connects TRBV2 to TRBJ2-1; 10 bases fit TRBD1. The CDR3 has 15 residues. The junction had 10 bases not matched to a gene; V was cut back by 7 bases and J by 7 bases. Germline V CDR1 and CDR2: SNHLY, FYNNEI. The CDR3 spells CASKSWTGGRNEQFF. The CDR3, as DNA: TGTGCCAGCAAGTCGTGGACAGGGGGTCGGAATGAGCAGTTCTTC.

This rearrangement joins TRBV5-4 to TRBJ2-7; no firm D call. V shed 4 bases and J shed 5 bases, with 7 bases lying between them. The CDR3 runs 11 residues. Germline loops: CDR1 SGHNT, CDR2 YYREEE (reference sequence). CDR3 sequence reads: CASSVRNEQYF. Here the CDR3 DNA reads TGTGCCAGCAGCGTAAGAAACGAGCAGTACTTC. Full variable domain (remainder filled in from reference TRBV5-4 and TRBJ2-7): ETGVTQSPTHLIKTRGQQVTLRCSSQSGHNTVSWYQQALGQGPQFIFQYYREEENGRGNFPPRFSGLQFPNYSSELNVNALELDDSALYLCASSVRNEQYFGPGTRLTVT.

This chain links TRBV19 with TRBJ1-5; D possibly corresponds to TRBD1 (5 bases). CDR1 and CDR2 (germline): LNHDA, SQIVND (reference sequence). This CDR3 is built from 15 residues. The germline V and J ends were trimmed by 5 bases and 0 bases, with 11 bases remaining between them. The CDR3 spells CASSLRDSSNQPQHF. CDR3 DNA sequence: TGTGCCAGTAGTCTCCGAGACAGTAGCAATCAGCCCCAGCATTTT.

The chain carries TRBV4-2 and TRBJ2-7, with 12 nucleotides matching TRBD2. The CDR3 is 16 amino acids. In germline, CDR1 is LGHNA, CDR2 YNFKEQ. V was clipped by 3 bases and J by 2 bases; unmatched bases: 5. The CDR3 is CASSHVTSGGAYEQYF. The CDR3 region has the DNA TGTGCCAGCAGCCATGTGACTAGCGGGGGAGCCTACGAGCAGTACTTC.

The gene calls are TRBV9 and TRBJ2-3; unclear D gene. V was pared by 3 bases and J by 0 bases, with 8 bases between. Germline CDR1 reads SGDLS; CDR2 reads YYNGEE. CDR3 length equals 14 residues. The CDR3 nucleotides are TGTGCCAGCAGCGCGTCGACCAGCACAGATACGCAGTATTTT. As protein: CASSASTSTDTQYF.

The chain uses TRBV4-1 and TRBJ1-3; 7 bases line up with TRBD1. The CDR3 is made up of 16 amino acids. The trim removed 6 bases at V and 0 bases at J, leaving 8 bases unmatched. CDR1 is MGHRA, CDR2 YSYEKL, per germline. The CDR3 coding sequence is TGCGCCAGCAGTGGGCAGGGGGTATTCTCTGGAAACACCATATATTTT. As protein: CASSGQGVFSGNTIYF.